This T cell receptor beta chain was sequenced during a study of cytomegalovirus exposure and HLA in healthy donors (dated by TCRdb to 2017 to 2019). Regarding the study in general: According to an earlier analysis of 587 of the donors, some 180 million T cells yielded 117 million unique TCR beta sequences and 276 Gb of sequence data. Roughly 300 gigabases of sequencing data and roughly 80 million unique TCR sequences made up an early release that covered several hundred HLA-typed donors. Of the approximately 400 genotyped donors, 80% to 90% were placed in the genetic ancestry cluster associated with self-reported Caucasian donors. The study aimed to test whether cataloging public T cell receptors could reveal signatures of past pathogen exposure. Using immunosequencing, the study profiled T cell repertoires from roughly 650 subjects and related those repertoires to cytomegalovirus serostatus. Along with the approximately 700-subject first cohort, a separate validation cohort of over 90 different subjects was used. To predict cytomegalovirus infection status, the study brought together high-throughput TCR immunosequencing, statistical association of individual TCRs with disease status, and machine learning. In a later analysis, previously published TCR beta repertoires from 666 donors were re-analyzed and high-resolution HLA genotyping was added so that TCR occurrence patterns could be studied. The later analysis used no new phenotypic data to find candidate immune exposures, relying instead on TCR beta sequences and their occurrence across donors. In an earlier analysis of 587 of the donors, high-throughput TCR beta sequencing was used to judge whether each TCR beta V gene segment behaved as functional or pseudogenic. Donor age, sex, ethnicity and CMV serostatus were collected together with the repertoire data. In a later genetic analysis, genome-wide SNP genotypes for about three fifths of the 666 donors were used, and that subset was treated as a discovery cohort. Every repertoire in the discovery cohort had been generated on one and the same sequencing platform. Class I and class II HLA loci were covered by the typing at four-digit resolution. Typing coverage differed by locus: A, B, C, DRB1 and DQB1 were typed in roughly 620-630 donors, DQA1 in approximately 520, DPA1 in 600 to 610, and DPB1 in about 450. Several DR-DQ haplotypes were handled as single units for association and clustering because linkage in the cohort was strong. Across approximately 420 genotyped donors of the cohort, an average of approximately 240,000 unique TCR beta nucleotide sequences per donor were sequenced, and approximately 19% of those sequences were non-productive. Broader findings and caveats from the paper: Several of the top co-occurrence clusters appeared to be linked to parvovirus B19, influenza, CMV and Epstein-Barr virus, according to a later analysis. A further reported finding was that TCR beta sequences accurately predicted the HLA-A and HLA-B alleles for most subjects in the first cohort. Most TCR sequences were observed very rarely across donors, whereas some public TCRs were present in many individuals. Immune exposure information for the cohort was limited to CMV serostatus. In a later analysis, the rate of TCR association differed among HLA loci, with DRB1 alleles having the most associated TCRs and HLA-C alleles having the fewest. The cohort was sequenced for TCR beta chains only, and without alpha or paired-chain data the features that could be detected were limited. In a later analysis, HLA-associated TCR beta chains were found to be more clonally expanded and to have lower generation probabilities than equally common non-associated chains. At a false discovery rate of 0.05, a later analysis linked some 18,000 TCR beta sequences to specific HLA alleles. Broadly in line with IMGT annotations, most TCR beta V segments showed up in productive rearrangements about 90% or about 30% of the time in an earlier analysis of 450 to 600 of the donors. The 87-base-pair reads could not distinguish some IMGT-functional V segments, including TRBV6-2 and TRBV6-3, so those segments were excluded. Compared with the roughly 700-donor mean, donors in an Asian-associated ancestry cluster had fewer N-insertions in productive TCRs, according to a later genetic analysis. Around 16 rarely observed V segments, including chromosome 9 orphons, were excluded from the earlier analysis of some 590 of the donors because counts were too low. The authors suggested that the approach could potentially be extended to other disease states and immunological phenotypes. HLA typing was unavailable for some donors at each locus, so association tests used only the typed subset. A later analysis found that most CMV-associated TCR beta chains appeared HLA-restricted, with HLA associations seemingly driven largely by CMV exposure. Assigning TCR associations to individual alleles was difficult when HLA alleles, especially DR and DQ, strongly co-occurred. Linkage disequilibrium might explain the correlated functional status among segregating V segments, but an unknown experimental factor could not be ruled out. An association between a missense DCLRE1C variant and V-gene and J-gene trimming of TCR beta chains was found in a later genetic analysis and replicated in an independent cohort. In both the original and validation cohorts, the classifier was reported to diagnose cytomegalovirus status with high specificity and sensitivity. In vitro tests confirmed that a few of the cytomegalovirus-associated TCR beta chains recognize cytomegalovirus antigens. A total of 150 or so TCR beta chains were listed by the study as associated with cytomegalovirus. Roughly uniform sequencing depth across donors was assumed in presence/absence analyses, although this assumption may not hold. A cluster of highly shared sequence variants was judged likely to represent a technical artifact of the sequencing pipeline.

Notes on this clone: Its specific antigen is unknown. Base qualities are not at hand, and no much larger clone is one base apart.

Receptor libraries were prepared by the immunoSEQ multiplex PCR assay. For the multiplex PCR, a mixture combining 60 forward primers for TCR Vbeta segments and 13 reverse primers for TCR Jbeta segments was used. The CDR3 region of rearranged TCR beta genes was amplified from genomic DNA with a multiplex PCR assay. The Illumina HiSeq System was used to sequence the amplified TCR beta libraries as 87-base-pair reads. From the authors' description of their analysis: A later analysis tallied 75 million to 95 million unique TCR beta chains across the 700 or so repertoires, and around 12 million of those chains were shared by two or more donors. Raw reads were error-corrected and collapsed into unique sequences with a nearest-neighbor algorithm that merged closely related sequences to remove PCR and sequencing errors. To assign V, D and J gene segments, CDR3 sequences were aligned to IMGT reference sequences. For a sequence to be retained, a match of at least six nucleotides to both a V gene segment and a J gene segment was required. A rearrangement counted as productive if the CDR3 had no stop codons and remained in frame with V and J, and every other rearrangement counted as non-productive. Following IMGT convention, CDR3 was defined as the stretch from the second conserved V-encoded cysteine up to the conserved J-encoded phenylalanine. Sequences without an unambiguous match to a single V gene segment were excluded from the earlier analysis of 500 to 700 of the donors. An earlier analysis of under 750 of the donors called V segments functional above 56.7% productive rearrangements and segregating when the between-donor standard deviation exceeded 5%. A statistical classification framework was developed to diagnose cytomegalovirus status using the catalog of TCR beta chain sequences. V and J gene assignment, in a later analysis, came from comparing TCR nucleotide sequences with IMGT/GENE-DB human TR gene sequences. A later analysis assigned CDR3 sequences and most-parsimonious VDJ recombination scenarios with the TCRdist pipeline. A later analysis defined each TCR beta chain by its CDR3 amino acid sequence plus V-gene family, and excluded reads lacking a unique V-gene family. In a later analysis, approximately 590 highly shared, low-generation-probability nucleotide sequences were removed to address suspected cross-contamination and a sequencing artifact. In a later analysis, a clonal expansion index for each public chain was calculated from normalized within-repertoire ranks of inferred template counts. In a later analysis, generation probabilities were computed using a VDJ recombination model fitted to out-of-frame rearrangements, and the results were checked against IGoR. A later analysis scored TCR-TCR, TCR-HLA and TCR-CMV co-occurrence with hypergeometric tests, applying a repertoire-size bias correction to TCR pairs. In a later analysis, false discovery rates were estimated by permuting HLA or CMV assignments 20 times. In a later analysis, co-occurring TCRs were grouped using DBSCAN, with TCRdist sequence similarity added in when clustering inside HLA-allele-positive subsets. Repertoires with fewer than 30,000 or more than 120,000 public chains were left out of co-occurrence clustering, as were about 5 repertoires with anomalous nucleotide sharing. TCRdb stores this immuneACCESS table with in-frame sequences only. Part of the clones is absent; in the studies checked, under half of the shortfall reflects unresolved V genes, and no reason is known for the rest. V and J calls and clone size are given by that table; D and trimming were obtained from the DNA. The sample table lists some 150,000 clones, approximately 79% of them with a count of one. 0.5% to 0.85% of the sample is held by the ten biggest clonotypes.

V has 4 bases trimmed and J has 1 base trimmed; junction bases matching no gene number 1. In the germline V gene (reference sequence), CDR1 corresponds to SGHNT and CDR2 to YYREEE. The CDR3 runs 13 amino acids, cysteine and phenylalanine included. Only the CDR3 part of the read is kept: 39 bases, read in frame from the first base. The cohort consisted of hundreds of healthy bone marrow donors. All cohort members were sampled while nominally healthy, although unrecorded immune exposures were likely present. The donor was CMV seronegative and was included in the group of 352 seronegative cohort members. Each donor provided a peripheral blood sample, and peripheral blood mononuclear cells were used for TCR beta sequencing. Genomic DNA extraction from the blood cell samples was performed with the Qiagen DNeasy Blood Extraction Kit.

The chain joins TRBV5-4 to TRBJ1-2; TRBD1 agrees with 7 junctional bases. Sequenced: PBMCs. The source of this sequence is a male donor in good health and CMV-seronegative. In nucleotide form, the sequence is TGTGCCAGCAGCCCAGGGGGTAACTATGGCTACACCTTC. This encodes CASSPGGNYGYTF.